This TCR beta chain derives from a study of cytomegalovirus exposure and HLA in healthy donors (dated by TCRdb to about 2017). With regard to the full study: According to an earlier analysis of 550 to 750 of the donors, 150 million to 200 million T cells yielded roughly 100 million unique TCR beta sequences and around 300 Gb of sequence data. A separate validation cohort of about 110 different subjects was used in addition to the approximately 670-subject first cohort. Every repertoire in the discovery cohort had been generated on one and the same sequencing platform. The later analysis used no new phenotypic data to find candidate immune exposures, relying instead on TCR beta sequences and their occurrence across donors. Among 398 genotyped donors of the cohort, an average of roughly 230,000 unique TCR beta nucleotide sequences was sequenced per donor, of which about 18% were non-productive. Four or five DR-DQ haplotypes were treated as single units for association and clustering because of strong linkage in the cohort. To predict cytomegalovirus infection status, the study combined high-throughput TCR immunosequencing, statistical association of individual TCRs with disease status, and machine learning. The number of typed donors differed by locus: 629-630 for A, B, C, DRB1 and DQB1; approximately 530 for DQA1; 606 for DPA1; and about 470 for DPB1. The study was designed to test whether signatures of past pathogen exposure could be identified by cataloging public T cell receptors. Using immunosequencing, the study profiled T cell repertoires from around 670 subjects and related those repertoires to cytomegalovirus serostatus. Donor age, sex, ethnicity and CMV serostatus were compiled together with the repertoire data. In a later genetic analysis, genome-wide SNP genotypes for about 65% of the roughly 670 donors were used, and that subset was treated as a discovery cohort. Of the roughly 400 genotyped donors, approximately 83% fell in the genetic ancestry cluster associated with self-reported Caucasian donors. About 330 gigabases of sequencing data and 75 million to 85 million unique TCR sequences made up an early release that covered over 550 HLA-typed donors. To decide whether each TCR beta V gene segment behaved as functional or pseudogenic, an earlier analysis of some 540 of the donors relied on high-throughput TCR beta sequencing. To study patterns of TCR occurrence, a later analysis re-analyzed previously published TCR beta repertoires from 650 to 750 donors and added high-resolution HLA genotyping. HLA typing included class I and class II loci at four-digit resolution. The research as a whole found: In a later analysis, HLA-associated TCR beta chains showed more clonal expansion and lower generation probabilities than non-associated chains that were equally common. Only TCR beta chains were sequenced in this cohort, and the absence of alpha or paired-chain data limited detectable features. A further reported finding was that TCR beta sequences accurately predicted the HLA-A and HLA-B alleles for most subjects in the first cohort. A later genetic analysis reported fewer N-insertions in productive TCRs among donors in an Asian-associated ancestry cluster than the 666-donor mean. At a false discovery rate of 0.05, a later analysis linked approximately 18,000 TCR beta sequences to specific HLA alleles. In a later analysis, the rate of TCR association differed among HLA loci, with DRB1 alleles having the most associated TCRs and HLA-C alleles having the fewest. Linkage disequilibrium might explain the correlated functional status among segregating V segments, but an unknown experimental factor could not be ruled out. A total of fewer than 200 TCR beta chains were listed by the study as associated with cytomegalovirus. A later genetic analysis associated a missense DCLRE1C variant with V-gene and J-gene trimming of TCR beta chains, and an independent cohort replicated the association. The sequencing pipeline was judged likely to have produced a cluster of highly shared sequence variants as a technical artifact. In vitro tests confirmed that a few of the cytomegalovirus-associated TCR beta chains recognize cytomegalovirus antigens. In a later analysis, most CMV-associated TCR beta chains were found to appear HLA-restricted, with HLA associations seemingly driven largely by CMV exposure. The 87-base-pair reads could not distinguish some IMGT-functional V segments, including TRBV6-2 and TRBV6-3, so those segments were excluded. In both the original and validation cohorts, the classifier was reported to diagnose cytomegalovirus status with high specificity and sensitivity. An earlier analysis of approximately 500 of the donors showed that most TCR beta V segments appeared in productive rearrangements either about 90% or about 30% of the time, which broadly matched IMGT annotations. For the cohort, immune exposure information was limited to CMV serostatus. Several of the top co-occurrence clusters appeared to be linked to parvovirus B19, influenza, CMV and Epstein-Barr virus, according to a later analysis. According to the authors, the approach could potentially be generalized to other disease states and immunological phenotypes. Assigning TCR associations to individual alleles was difficult when HLA alleles, especially DR and DQ, strongly co-occurred. Roughly uniform sequencing depth across donors was assumed in presence/absence analyses, although this assumption may not hold. Because counts were too low, seventeen rarely observed V segments, including chromosome 9 orphons, were excluded from the earlier analysis of under 650 of the donors. Most TCR sequences were observed very rarely across donors, whereas some public TCRs were present in many individuals. HLA typing was unavailable for some donors at each locus, so association tests used only the typed subset.

In total, fewer than 750 healthy bone marrow donors made up the cohort. At the time of sampling, all cohort members were nominally healthy, though unrecorded immune exposures were likely present. The donor was CMV seronegative and was included in the group of a few hundred seronegative cohort members. Each donor provided a peripheral blood sample, and peripheral blood mononuclear cells were used for TCR beta sequencing. The Qiagen DNeasy Blood Extraction Kit was used to extract genomic DNA from the blood cell samples. The CDR3 starts with the cysteine, ends with the phenylalanine, and has 16 residues. CDR3 DNA only is kept here, 48 bases in frame from base 1. Taken from the germline V gene, the CDR1 and CDR2 loops are SGHRS and YFSETQ. For this chain, trimming is 4 bases at the V end and 5 bases at the J end, and the number of junction bases without a gene match is 11. Preparation of the library involved the immunoSEQ multiplex PCR assay. The multiplex PCR relied on a mix of 60 forward primers for TCR Vbeta segments and 13 reverse primers for TCR Jbeta segments. The CDR3 region of rearranged TCR beta genes was amplified from genomic DNA with a multiplex PCR assay. Amplified TCR beta libraries were sequenced as 87-base-pair reads on the Illumina HiSeq System. In the paper's pipeline: A later analysis counted about 80 million unique TCR beta chains across the 666 repertoires, and 10 million to 12 million of these chains were shared by at least two donors. Raw reads were error-corrected and collapsed into unique sequences with a nearest-neighbor algorithm that merged closely related sequences to remove PCR and sequencing errors. V, D and J gene segments were assigned by aligning CDR3 sequences to IMGT reference sequences. For a sequence to be retained, a match of at least six nucleotides to both a V gene segment and a J gene segment was required. Rearrangements were classified as productive when the CDR3 lacked stop codons and remained in frame with V and J, and all other rearrangements were classified as non-productive. Following IMGT convention, CDR3 was defined as the stretch from the second conserved V-encoded cysteine up to the conserved J-encoded phenylalanine. The earlier analysis of fewer than 750 of the donors excluded sequences that lacked an unambiguous match to a single V gene segment. In an earlier analysis of a few hundred of the donors, V segments were called functional above 56.7% productive rearrangements and were called segregating when the between-donor standard deviation exceeded 5%. A statistical classification framework was developed to diagnose cytomegalovirus status using the catalog of TCR beta chain sequences. V and J gene assignment, in a later analysis, came from comparing TCR nucleotide sequences with IMGT/GENE-DB human TR gene sequences. The TCRdist pipeline was used in a later analysis to assign CDR3 sequences and most-parsimonious VDJ recombination scenarios. In a later analysis, every TCR beta chain was defined by the combination of its CDR3 amino acid sequence and its V-gene family, and reads without a unique V-gene family were dropped. In a later analysis, a few hundred highly shared, low-generation-probability nucleotide sequences were removed to address suspected cross-contamination and a sequencing artifact. For each public chain, a later analysis derived a clonal expansion index from normalized ranks of inferred template counts within each repertoire. A later analysis computed generation probabilities with a VDJ recombination model fitted to out-of-frame rearrangements, and checked the results against IGoR. In a later analysis, hypergeometric tests were used to score TCR-TCR, TCR-HLA and TCR-CMV co-occurrence, with a repertoire-size bias correction applied to TCR pairs. A later analysis estimated false discovery rates by permuting HLA or CMV assignments 20 times. In a later analysis, co-occurring TCRs were grouped using DBSCAN, with TCRdist sequence similarity added in when clustering inside HLA-allele-positive subsets. Repertoires with fewer than 30,000 or more than 120,000 public chains were left out of co-occurrence clustering, as were about five repertoires with anomalous nucleotide sharing. The source is immuneACCESS, and TCRdb retained only in-frame sequences with V and J called. Part of the clones is not carried over; for the studies checked, unresolved V genes explain less than half of this, and the remainder is unexplained. Clone size and the V and J calls come from that table; the DNA yielded D and trimming. This sample gives 190,000 or so clones in total; roughly 80% of them show up just once. The biggest ten clones account for roughly 1.6% of the sample.

About this clone itself: Its target antigen remains unknown. No qualities accompany the bases; no much larger clone lies one base away.

The chain couples TRBV5-1 to TRBJ2-1, with 8 central nucleotides matching TRBD2. The sequenced material came from PBMCs. The sequence was collected from a man aged 45-60 years in good health and CMV-seronegative. The CDR3 corresponds to CASSPLLAGPDNEQFF. In nucleotides, the sequence is TGCGCCAGCAGCCCACTTTTAGCGGGGCCGGACAATGAGCAGTTCTTC.